A single sample is the source of the 26 T cell receptor beta chains below, sequenced in a study of vaccination and CD4 T cells after COVID-19. No antigen has been identified for these receptors. CD4+ T cells that had been cultured provided DNA sequenced with the Oncomine TCR Beta short-read assay. TCRdb re-derived calls from the PCR reads in MiXCR, one entry per CDR3 protein. The sample shows approximately 15,000 distinct CDR3 sequences, roughly three fifths of them seen only once. Treatment specified: approximately 9-day PBMC culture with coronavirus spike peptide pools or control peptides (ViraFEST assay). What was sequenced was CD4+ T cells from blood, cultured in vitro. The receptors originated from a human donor who had recovered from COVID-19.

The V and J genes are TRBV14 and TRBJ1-1, with D possibly matching TRBD1 (5 bases). V lost 2 bases and J lost 4, with 8 bases in between. The CDR3 spans 13 residues. Germline assignment: CDR1 SGHDN and CDR2 FVKESK. The DNA of the CDR3 is TGTGCCAGCAGCCAACAGGGCGGCACTGAAGCTTTCTTT. Its protein is CASSQQGGTEAFF.

The V and J genes are TRBV4-2 and TRBJ2-2; D ambiguous. CDR1 and CDR2 from the germline V gene are LGHNA and YNFKEQ. This CDR3 comprises 16 residues. Trimming took off 0 bases at V and 0 bases at J, with 8 bases between the two ends. The CDR3 nucleotides read TGTGCCAGCAGCCAAGATCTCGATCCGAACACCGGGGAGCTGTTTTTT. It encodes CASSQDLDPNTGELFF.

The chain employs TRBV20-1 and TRBJ2-6, with no clear D. Germline CDR1 DFQATT, CDR2 SNEGSKA (reference sequence). This CDR3 region has 12 residues. The DNA of the CDR3 is TGCAATTCCCCCTCTGGGGCCAACGTCCTGACTTTC. It yields the protein CNSPSGANVLTF.

In this sample, this clonotype turned up a few times. The chain joins TRBV20-1 to TRBJ2-7; D gene unclear. CDR3 size: 12 residues. V was shortened by 3 bases and J by 3 bases, with 9 bases between the two germline ends. Germline V gives CDR1 DFQATT, CDR2 SNEGSKA (reference sequence). CDR3 sequence (DNA): TGCAGTGCTAGCCCCACAATCTACGAGCAGTACTTC. Translated, it gives CSASPTIYEQYF.

The gene calls are TRBV10-1 and TRBJ2-1, with 9 bases aligning to TRBD2. In germline, CDR1 is WNHNN, CDR2 SYGVQD (reference sequence). The CDR3 consists of 16 residues. J was trimmed by 5 bases and V by 2 bases; bases with no gene match: 7. The CDR3 sequence is CASSEIIAGGHNEQFF. As DNA, the CDR3 is TGCGCCAGCAGTGAGATTATCGCGGGAGGGCACAATGAGCAGTTCTTC.

This clonotype was seen a single time. The chain combines TRBV28 with TRBJ2-1; D may be TRBD2 (6 bases). CDR1 MDHEN and CDR2 SYDVKM come from the germline V gene. The CDR3 covers 13 residues. With 8 bases removed from V and 8 bases from J, the gap between germline ends came to 16 bases. CDR3 coding DNA: TGTGCCAGCGGCGGAGGGTCTCTTGATGAGCAGTTCTTC. It encodes CASGGGSLDEQFF.

This clonotype showed up just a few times. This sequence joins TRBV6-1 and TRBJ1-1, with a weak D call TRBD1 (5 bases). V was shortened by 6 bases and J by 4 bases, with 21 bases between the two germline ends. CDR3 length: 16 amino acids. Germline lookup yields CDR1 MNHNS and CDR2 SASEGT. CDR3 coding DNA: TGTGCCAGCAGGCTAGCAGTCTGGCAGGGAGGCACTGAAGCTTTCTTT. It is translated as CASRLAVWQGGTEAFF.

The CDR3, as DNA: TGTGCCAGCAGCCCTCGACATACCCGGGACAGGGGCCTCTCCTACGAGCAGTACTTC. Protein product: CASSPRHTRDRGLSYEQYF. The V and J genes are TRBV7-8 and TRBJ2-7; 10 positions agree with TRBD1. This CDR3 has 19 amino acids. Unmatched junction bases numbered 16, after V lost 5 bases and J lost 0 bases. Germline CDR1 reads SGHVS; CDR2 reads FQNEAQ.

The V and J genes are TRBV6-1 and TRBJ2-2; D uncertain. Trimming removed 4 bases at V and 2 bases at J, with 8 bases between. The length of the CDR3 is 14 residues. Germline values: CDR1 MNHNS, CDR2 SASEGT. This CDR3 is CASSGVVNTGELFF. CDR3 nucleotides: TGTGCCAGCAGTGGAGTAGTAAACACCGGGGAGCTGTTTTTT.

The J gene is TRBJ2-5, the V gene TRBV28; D tentatively fits TRBD1 or TRBD2 (6 bases each). The V end was cut by 6 bases, the J end by 0 bases, with 14 bases between. The CDR3 is 15 amino acids. Per the germline V gene, CDR1 is MDHEN and CDR2 is SYDVKM. DNA of the CDR3: TGTGCCAGCAGCCTAGCGACAGGTTACCAAGAGACCCAGTACTTC. It translates to CASSLATGYQETQYF.

The sample holds one count of this clonotype. This chain links TRBV20-1 with TRBJ2-3; 12 bases map to TRBD2. CDR1 is DFQATT and CDR2 is SNEGSKA in the germline V gene (reference sequence). V was pared by 3 bases and J by 4 bases, with 5 bases of the junction left unmatched. This CDR3 is 15 amino acids long. DNA of the CDR3: TGCAGTGCTAGTGCGGGACTAGCGGGCGCAGATACGCAGTATTTT. It is translated as CSASAGLAGADTQYF.

This chain uses TRBV28 with TRBJ1-1; maybe TRBD1 (5 bases). Germline loops: CDR1 MDHEN, CDR2 SYDVKM. Trimming left V 5 bases short and J 4 bases short, with 14 bases between. The CDR3 has 14 residues. The CDR3, as DNA: TGTGCCAGCAGTCGCGGGGGGGAAACCACTGAAGCTTTCTTT. Translated: CASSRGGETTEAFF.

This clonotype turned up a few times. J is TRBJ1-1 and V is TRBV6-1; TRBD1 matches at 12 bases. CDR3 length equals 14 residues. Trimming removed 5 bases from V and 10 bases from J; junction bases left unmatched: 8. In germline, CDR1 is MNHNS, CDR2 SASEGT. CDR3 in amino acids: CASSPGTGGYRAFF. DNA of the CDR3: TGTGCCAGCAGTCCCGGGACAGGGGGCTACCGAGCTTTCTTT.

This clonotype was observed a few times. This chain uses TRBV20-1 with TRBJ2-4, with D unclear. The germline V gene encodes CDR1 DFQATT and CDR2 SNEGSKA (reference sequence). The CDR3 has 13 residues. Between the trimmed V and J ends, which lost 2 bases and 0 bases, there was a span of 5 bases. CDR3 DNA sequence: TGCAGTGCTAGAAGTTCAGCCAAAAACATTCAGTACTTC. Protein: CSARSSAKNIQYF.

The rearrangement links TRBV2 to TRBJ2-1; either TRBD1 or TRBD2 may supply D (5 bases each). Germline V gene data show CDR1 as SNHLY and CDR2 as FYNNEI. This CDR3 comprises 10 residues. Trimming stripped 8 bases from V and 8 bases from J, with 7 bases between. DNA for the CDR3: TGTGCCAGCGGGGGATATGAGCAGTTCTTC. It specifies CASGGYEQFF.

The chain employs TRBV20-1 and TRBJ1-1, with D possibly being TRBD1 (5 bases). CDR1 and CDR2 (germline): DFQATT, SNEGSKA (reference sequence). The V end lost 6 bases, the J end lost 0 bases, and 14 bases lay between the germline ends. The CDR3 covers 14 residues. DNA of the CDR3: TGCAGTGCATCCGGGGGTGGAATGAACACTGAAGCTTTCTTT. It is translated as CSASGGGMNTEAFF.

This clonotype has only a few counts. The chain recombines TRBV19 with TRBJ1-2; 8 nucleotides align to TRBD1. V dropped 2 bases and J dropped 7; count of bases not matched to a gene: 12. The CDR3 loop spans 16 amino acids. Germline CDR1 is LNHDA and CDR2 is SQIVND (reference sequence). The CDR3, as DNA: TGTGCCAGTAGTATATGGGGCAGGGGGCCCCGCGGTGGCTACACCTTC. As protein: CASSIWGRGPRGGYTF.

The rearrangement links TRBV20-1 to TRBJ2-3; D is unresolved. The CDR3 is 11 amino acids. Germline CDR1 DFQATT, CDR2 SNEGSKA (reference sequence). V lost 6 bases and J lost 5, with 9 bases in between. CDR3 region: CSAPREDTQYF. In DNA form, the CDR3 reads TGCAGTGCCCCCCGAGAAGATACGCAGTATTTT.

The rearrangement links TRBV7-9 to TRBJ1-5; 7 bases align to TRBD1. The J segment lost 1 base and the V segment lost 2 bases, leaving 2 bases of the junction unmatched. The CDR3 totals 15 residues. From germline, CDR1 is SEHNR and CDR2 FQNEAQ (reference sequence). This CDR3 reads CASSLSGGSNQPQHF. In DNA form, the CDR3 reads TGTGCCAGCAGCTTATCAGGGGGAAGCAATCAGCCCCAGCATTTT.

The rearrangement uses TRBV12-3 or TRBV12-4 and TRBJ1-5; D may be TRBD1 (6 bases). The V and J ends lost 6 bases and 6 bases respectively, with 9 bases between them. The CDR3 is made up of 12 amino acids. The CDR3 protein is CASSRRGQPQHF. In DNA, the CDR3 is TGTGCCAGCAGCCGCAGGGGTCAGCCCCAGCATTTT.

The sample holds a few counts of this clonotype. The rearrangement links TRBV7-7 to TRBJ2-5, with D unresolved. Trimming cost V 4 bases and J 4 bases, with 7 bases left between them. The CDR3 is 12 residues long. CDR1 is SSHAT and CDR2 is FNYEAQ in the germline V gene (reference sequence). CDR3 nucleotides: TGTGCCAGCAGCTCCCTTGCAGAGACCCAGTACTTC. As protein: CASSSLAETQYF.

The chain combines TRBV7-6 with TRBJ2-7; 7 nucleotides agree with TRBD1. The germline gives CDR1 SGHVS, CDR2 FNYEAQ. The CDR3 runs to 16 residues. With V trimmed by 5 bases and J by 0 bases, 10 bases remained unmatched. CDR3 amino acids: CASSRKTTGSSYEQYF. Written as DNA, the CDR3 is TGTGCCAGCAGCCGGAAAACGACAGGGAGCTCCTACGAGCAGTACTTC.

There are a few counts of this clonotype. This chain uses TRBV15 with TRBJ1-6; TRBD1 might be the D (6 bases). V was cut by 0 bases and J by 6 bases, with 12 bases left in between. This CDR3 has 16 residues. CDR1 and CDR2 (germline): LNHNV, YYDKDF (reference sequence). In DNA, the CDR3 is TGTGCCACCAGCAGAGATGTCGGCAGGGGTAATTCACCCCTCCACTTT. This encodes CATSRDVGRGNSPLHF.

The rearrangement uses TRBV7-2 and TRBJ1-2; D is undetermined. V was cut by 0 bases and J by 5 bases, with 7 bases left in between. This CDR3 has 13 amino acids. Germline V lookup: CDR1 SGHTA, CDR2 FQGNSA. CDR3 residues: CASSLAQVYGYTF. In nucleotides, the CDR3 is TGTGCCAGCAGCTTAGCCCAGGTTTATGGCTACACCTTC.

This clonotype was found a few times. The rearrangement links TRBV20-1 to TRBJ1-3; D uncertain. Per the germline V gene, CDR1 is DFQATT and CDR2 is SNEGSKA (reference sequence). Trimming removed 2 bases from V and 0 bases from J, with 5 bases in between. CDR3 length: 13 residues. The CDR3 loop reads CSARQSSGNTIYF. CDR3 DNA sequence: TGCAGTGCTAGACAGAGCTCTGGAAACACCATATATTTT.

This chain connects TRBV30 to TRBJ2-1, with D possibly being TRBD1 or TRBD2 (5 bases each). Deletions cut 0 bases from V and 8 bases from J, with 17 bases between. The CDR3 has 15 residues. The germline V gene encodes CDR1 GTSNPN and CDR2 SVGIG (reference sequence). This CDR3 reads CAWSVRRTTKDEQFF. CDR3 nucleotide sequence: TGTGCCTGGAGTGTACGGAGGACAACCAAGGATGAGCAGTTCTTC.